The clone carrying this T cell receptor (beta chain) came up once. These data are taken from a study of T cell responses to AZD1222 COVID-19 vaccine. The protocol was immunoSEQ multiplex PCR, while the TCRdb copy is restricted to in-frame clones and leaves out a portion. The data show about 150,000 clones, with 92% seen just once and more than 3% held by the top ten. CDR1 and CDR2 from the germline V gene are SGHTA and FQGNSA. Trimming took 5 bases from V and 2 from J, leaving 20 bases between them. CDR3 size: 17 residues. The rearrangement uses TRBV7-2 and TRBJ2-3; the D is unclear. The material sequenced was peripheral blood, taken on day 0 of AZD1222 vaccination. The receptor was derived from an adult in good health. The CDR3 DNA reads TGTGCCAGCAGCCCCCAACGCCACACAGCAGCCACAGATACGCAGTATTTT. Translated, it gives CASSPQRHTAATDTQYF.